A selection of T cell receptor beta chains follows, all from one sample in a study of spatial heterogeneity in lung cancer. One entry per CDR3 protein, called by TCRdb with MiXCR from the 5' RACE reads. The sample yields around 74,000 distinct CDR3 sequences, 13% seen once. The specimen was PBMCs, collected at surgery. The receptors were sampled from a male donor with early-stage non-small cell lung cancer. CDR3s include the opening cysteine and the closing phenylalanine or tryptophan. A D gene is named only where the DNA matches it firmly. Only some rows state a clone size, as once, few, many or a class for expanded clones.

>TRBJ2-2|many|TRBV5-1|-
TGCGCCAGCAGCTTTGGGGTCGGGGAGCTGTTTTTT
CASSFGVGELFF
>TRBJ2-5|-|TRBV7-9|-
TGTGCCAGCAGCTTTACTCGAATCCAGTACTTC
CASSFTRIQYF
>TRBJ2-1|many|TRBV6-6|TRBD2
TGTGCCAGCAGTTACTCGATTAGCGGGAGCAGGAGGGATCGGAATGAGCAGTTCTTC
CASSYSISGSRRDRNEQFF
>TRBJ2-2|-|TRBV30|TRBD2
TGTGCCTGGAGTGTACTCGGGCTAGCGGGAGCGGGGGAGCTGTTTTTT
CAWSVLGLAGAGELFF
>TRBJ2-7|many|TRBV7-9|TRBD1
TGTGCCAGCAGCCACTCCGGGACAGGCGCTTCCTACGAGCAGTACTTC
CASSHSGTGASYEQYF
>TRBJ2-3|few|TRBV13|TRBD2
TGTGCCAGCAGCTTGAGGCTAGCGGCAACAGATACGCAGTATTTT
CASSLRLAATDTQYF
>TRBJ2-5|many|TRBV6-5|-
TGTGCCAGCAGGTTTGCCGGGACGGGATATGAGGTGACCCAGTACTTC
CASRFAGTGYEVTQYF
>TRBJ2-1|many|TRBV27|-
TGTGCCAGCAGTTCTGTTGCCCTAGCGTCTGAGCAGTTCTTC
CASSSVALASEQFF
>TRBJ1-2|few|TRBV12-3/TRBV12-4|-
TGTGCCAGCAGCGGGCGCCAGAGAGGCTACACCTTC
CASSGRQRGYTF
>TRBJ1-2|medium-sized|TRBV12-3/TRBV12-4|-
TGTGCCAGCAGTTTAGCTAATTCAGGGCCCTCTGGCTACACCTTC
CASSLANSGPSGYTF
>TRBJ2-6|few|TRBV12-3/TRBV12-4|-
TGTGCCACCTGGGGAGCTGGGGCCAACGTCCTGACTTTC
CATWGAGANVLTF
>TRBJ2-7|-|TRBV6-2/TRBV6-3|-
TGTGCCAGCAGTTACGACCAGTACTTC
CASSYDQYF
>TRBJ1-1|-|TRBV11-2|TRBD1
TGTGCCAGCAGCTCAGACAGGGGGCTGGGAGCTTTCTTT
CASSSDRGLGAFF
>TRBJ2-2|-|TRBV19|-
TGTGCCAGTAGTCCCCCGAGAACGGGAGCCTCGAACACCGGGGAGCTGTTTTTT
CASSPPRTGASNTGELFF
>TRBJ2-3|few|TRBV20-1|-
TGCAGTGCTAGATCCCCTGGAGGGAGGGATACGCAGTATTTT
CSARSPGGRDTQYF
>TRBJ1-5|few|TRBV4-1|-
TGCGCCAGCAGCCAAGCTTCTGGGAATCAGCCCCAGCATTTT
CASSQASGNQPQHF
>TRBJ2-6|-|TRBV27|-
TGTGCCAGCAGTCAGGGGAGCTCTGGGGCCAACGTCCTGACTTTC
CASSQGSSGANVLTF
>TRBJ2-1|many|TRBV29-1|-
TGCAGCGTTGAAGATCCCAGGGTGAGTTTCAATGAGCAGTTCTTC
CSVEDPRVSFNEQFF
>TRBJ1-5|-|TRBV27|TRBD1
TGTGCCAGCAGTTTAGGCCGAGACAGGGGATCTTACCAGCCCCAGCATTTT
CASSLGRDRGSYQPQHF
>TRBJ2-7|-|TRBV27|TRBD1
TGTGCCAGCAGTTCTTCAGGGGGCGATACAACCTACGAGCAGTACTTC
CASSSSGGDTTYEQYF
>TRBJ2-3|-|TRBV20-1|TRBD1
TGCAGTACCCCTGGACAGGCACGGGGCACAGATACGCAGTATTTT
CSTPGQARGTDTQYF
>TRBJ1-3|-|TRBV9|TRBD1
TGTGCCAGCAGCACGACAGGGAGCTCTGGAAACACCATATATTTT
CASSTTGSSGNTIYF
>TRBJ2-7|few|TRBV5-4|TRBD2
TGTGCCAGCAGCCCGACTAGCGGGAGTGACCTGGAGCAGTACTTC
CASSPTSGSDLEQYF
>TRBJ2-1|few|TRBV5-1|-
TGCGCCAGCAGCTTGTCTCGGGGGGCTAGCGATGAGCAGTTCTTC
CASSLSRGASDEQFF
>TRBJ1-1|many|TRBV11-2|-
TGTGCCAGCAGCTTGCAGGGTTGGGGAACTTTCTTT
CASSLQGWGTFF
>TRBJ2-1|-|TRBV6-2/TRBV6-3|-
TGTGCCAGCAGCCCTGACGCCTACAATGAGCAGTTCTTC
CASSPDAYNEQFF
>TRBJ2-7|many|TRBV4-2|TRBD2
TGTGCCAGCAGCCAAGATGGAGCGGGAACCTCCTACGAGCAGTACTTC
CASSQDGAGTSYEQYF
>TRBJ2-7|few|TRBV7-9|-
TGTGCCAGCAGCGCGTTGGGGAGGGGGCGAGACGAGCAGTACTTC
CASSALGRGRDEQYF
>TRBJ2-1|many|TRBV18|TRBD2
TGTGCCAGCTCGTCACTAGCGGGAGGACCCAATGAGCAGTTCTTC
CASSSLAGGPNEQFF
>TRBJ1-5|many|TRBV19|-
TGTGCCACCCGCAGGGGCAATCAGCCCCAGCATTTT
CATRRGNQPQHF
>TRBJ1-1|many|TRBV5-1|-
TGCGCCAGCAGCTTGACGGGGACTGAAGCTTTCTTT
CASSLTGTEAFF
>TRBJ1-5|few|TRBV5-1|-
TGCGCCAGGAACAGGTGGAGGAGCAATCAGCCCCAGCATTTT
CARNRWRSNQPQHF
>TRBJ1-4|-|TRBV12-3/TRBV12-4|TRBD1
TGTGCCAGCAGCCGAGGCCCGACAGGGGTGGGTGAAAAACTGTTTTTT
CASSRGPTGVGEKLFF
>TRBJ2-2|few|TRBV7-3|-
TGTGCCAGCAGCTTATACTTGTCCGGGGAGCTGTTTTTT
CASSLYLSGELFF
>TRBJ2-5|-|TRBV4-1|-
TGCGCCAGCAGCCATCCTCTCGGGGAGACCCAGTACTTC
CASSHPLGETQYF
>TRBJ2-3|-|TRBV27|-
TGTGCCAGCAGTTTCAGGACTAATCCCCTATCTGACACAGATACGCAGTATTTT
CASSFRTNPLSDTDTQYF
>TRBJ2-7|few|TRBV11-2|-
TGTGCCAGCTACGGGGGTCAGGGCCCTAACGAGCAGTACTTC
CASYGGQGPNEQYF
>TRBJ1-2|-|TRBV18|-
TGTGTCAGCTCACCAACGACTGAGTATGGCTACACCTTC
CVSSPTTEYGYTF
>TRBJ2-1|many|TRBV5-1|-
TGCGCCAGCAGCCCCGAGGGGGGTAAGACCTGGGATGAGCAGTTCTTC
CASSPEGGKTWDEQFF
>TRBJ1-5|many|TRBV5-1|-
TGCGCCAGCAGCTTGGACGGAAATCAGCCCCAGCATTTT
CASSLDGNQPQHF
>TRBJ2-7|many|TRBV20-1|-
TGCAGTGCTAGATCACCATGGACTGCCTACGAGCAGTACTTC
CSARSPWTAYEQYF
>TRBJ2-1|few|TRBV10-2|-
TGCGCCAGCACCCCGGAACATGAGCAGTTCTTC
CASTPEHEQFF
>TRBJ2-1|-|TRBV12-3/TRBV12-4|TRBD1
TGTGCCAGCAGTGCTACAGGGGTCAATGAGCAGTTCTTC
CASSATGVNEQFF
>TRBJ1-5|medium-sized|TRBV2|-
TGTGCCAGCAGTGGAGTGACCGGGGGTCGTCAGCCCCAGCATTTT
CASSGVTGGRQPQHF
>TRBJ2-1|many|TRBV29-1|TRBD1
TGCAGCGTTGCAGGGGGCGCCTACAATGAGCAGTTCTTC
CSVAGGAYNEQFF
>TRBJ1-2|few|TRBV20-1|-
TGCAGTGCTATAGGAGAGCTTTATAACTATGGCTACACCTTC
CSAIGELYNYGYTF
>TRBJ2-1|-|TRBV11-1|TRBD2
TGTGCCAGCAGTTTAAGGCCCCCTTACTTCCAGCGGGATAGGTACAATGAGCAGTTCTTC
CASSLRPPYFQRDRYNEQFF
>TRBJ1-3|-|TRBV30|-
TGTGCCTGGAGTGTGGACTCTGGAAACACCATATATTTT
CAWSVDSGNTIYF
>TRBJ2-7|many|TRBV5-1|-
TGCGCCAGCAGCTTGGAAAGCGGACACTACGAGCAGTACTTC
CASSLESGHYEQYF
>TRBJ2-1|few|TRBV4-1|-
TGCGCCAGCAGCCAAGACAGGGGCTCCTACAATGAGCAGTTCTTC
CASSQDRGSYNEQFF
>TRBJ2-3|many|TRBV11-2|TRBD2
TGTGCCAGCAGCTTAGGAGGACTAGCGGGAGGTACAGATACGCAGTATTTT
CASSLGGLAGGTDTQYF
>TRBJ1-1|many|TRBV29-1|-
TGCAGCGTTGAGGGTCAGGGGCGCAACACTGAAGCTTTCTTT
CSVEGQGRNTEAFF
>TRBJ2-3|many|TRBV7-2|-
TGTGCCAGCAGCTTTAGTCCCGATACGCAGTATTTT
CASSFSPDTQYF
>TRBJ1-5|few|TRBV10-3|-
TGTGCCATCAGTGATTCCCAGGGGACTACGTCCCAGCATTTT
CAISDSQGTTSQHF
>TRBJ1-1|few|TRBV2|-
TGTGCCAGCGAAAATCAGAGGATGTTTAACACTGAAGCTTTCTTT
CASENQRMFNTEAFF